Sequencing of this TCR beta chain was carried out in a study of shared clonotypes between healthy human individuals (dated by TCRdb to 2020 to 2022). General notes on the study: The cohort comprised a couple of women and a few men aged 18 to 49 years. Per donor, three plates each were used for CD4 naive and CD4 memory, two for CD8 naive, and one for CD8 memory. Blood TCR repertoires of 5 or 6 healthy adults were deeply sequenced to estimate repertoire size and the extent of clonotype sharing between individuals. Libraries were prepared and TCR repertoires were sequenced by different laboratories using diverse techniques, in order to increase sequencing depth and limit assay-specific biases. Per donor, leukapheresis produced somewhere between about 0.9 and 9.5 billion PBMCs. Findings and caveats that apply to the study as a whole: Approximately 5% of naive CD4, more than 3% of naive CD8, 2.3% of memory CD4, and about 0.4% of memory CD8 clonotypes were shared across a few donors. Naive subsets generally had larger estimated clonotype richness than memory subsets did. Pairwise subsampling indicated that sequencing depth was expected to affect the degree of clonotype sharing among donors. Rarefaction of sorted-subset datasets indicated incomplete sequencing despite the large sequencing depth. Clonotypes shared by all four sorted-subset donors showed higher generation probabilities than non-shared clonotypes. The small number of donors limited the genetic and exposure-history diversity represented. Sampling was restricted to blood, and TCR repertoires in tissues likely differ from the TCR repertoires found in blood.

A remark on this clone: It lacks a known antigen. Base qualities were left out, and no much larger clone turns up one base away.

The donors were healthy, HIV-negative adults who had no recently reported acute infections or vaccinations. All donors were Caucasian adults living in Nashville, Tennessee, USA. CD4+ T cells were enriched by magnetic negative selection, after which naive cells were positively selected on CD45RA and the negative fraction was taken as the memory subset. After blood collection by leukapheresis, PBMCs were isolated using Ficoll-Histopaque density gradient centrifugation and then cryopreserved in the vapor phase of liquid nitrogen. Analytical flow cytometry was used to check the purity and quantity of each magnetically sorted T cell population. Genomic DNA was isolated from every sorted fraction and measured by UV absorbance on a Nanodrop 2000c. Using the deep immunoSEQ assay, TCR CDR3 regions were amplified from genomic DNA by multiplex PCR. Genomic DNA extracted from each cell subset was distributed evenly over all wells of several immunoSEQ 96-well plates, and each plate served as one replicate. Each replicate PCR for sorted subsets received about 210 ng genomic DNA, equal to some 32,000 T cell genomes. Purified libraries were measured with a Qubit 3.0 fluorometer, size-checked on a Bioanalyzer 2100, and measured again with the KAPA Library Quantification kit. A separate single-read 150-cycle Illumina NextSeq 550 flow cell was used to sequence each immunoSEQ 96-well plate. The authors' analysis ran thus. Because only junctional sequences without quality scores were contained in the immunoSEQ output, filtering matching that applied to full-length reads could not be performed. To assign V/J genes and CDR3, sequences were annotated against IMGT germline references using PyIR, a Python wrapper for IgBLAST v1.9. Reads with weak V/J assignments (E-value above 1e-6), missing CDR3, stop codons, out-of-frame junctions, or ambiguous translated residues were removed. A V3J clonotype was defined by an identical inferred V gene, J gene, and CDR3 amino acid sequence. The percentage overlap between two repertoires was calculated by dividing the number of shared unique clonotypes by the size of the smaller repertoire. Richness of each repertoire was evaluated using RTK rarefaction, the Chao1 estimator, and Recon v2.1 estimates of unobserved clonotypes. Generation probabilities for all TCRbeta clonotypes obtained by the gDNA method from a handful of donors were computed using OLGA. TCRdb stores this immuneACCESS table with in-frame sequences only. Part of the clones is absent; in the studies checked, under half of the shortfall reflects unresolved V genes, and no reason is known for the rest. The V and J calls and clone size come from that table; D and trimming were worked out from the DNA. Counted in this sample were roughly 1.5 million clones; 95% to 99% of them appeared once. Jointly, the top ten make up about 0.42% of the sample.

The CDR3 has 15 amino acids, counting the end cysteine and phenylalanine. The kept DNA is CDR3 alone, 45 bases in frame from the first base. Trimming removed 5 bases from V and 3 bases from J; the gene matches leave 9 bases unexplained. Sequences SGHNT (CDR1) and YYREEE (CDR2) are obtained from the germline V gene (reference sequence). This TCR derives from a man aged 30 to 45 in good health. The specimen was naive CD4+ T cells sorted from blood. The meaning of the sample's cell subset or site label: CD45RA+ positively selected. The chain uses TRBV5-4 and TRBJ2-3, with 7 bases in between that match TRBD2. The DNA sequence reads TGTGCCAGCAGGAGGACTAGTCATGCGACAGATACGCAGTATTTT. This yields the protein CASRRTSHATDTQYF.